The entry that follows covers one T cell receptor (beta chain) sequence. Antigen: not known. A read error may produce the germline difference seen at one junction end. The researchers produced TCR beta cDNA from 400 to 650 ng total RNA with a constant-region primer. Nested multiplex PCR, run for three rounds with slightly modified ARM-PCR, yielded TCR beta libraries. Investigators reported that the first two PCR rounds, at roughly 10 cycles each, used TRBV1-TRBV30 forward primers with a C-beta reverse primer. TCRdb used MiXCR to reprocess the multiplex PCR reads, holding one entry per CDR3 protein. The sample has tens of thousands of distinct CDR3 sequences; 70% to 75% are singletons. Each 20-30 mg portion of unsorted bulk tissue served as the source for co-extraction of RNA and DNA. Each tumor was sampled at four poles and its centre. This sample was included in a study of tumor-infiltrating lymphocytes in primary liver carcinoma. At the level of the study: Tumors were stage T1-T3 N0M0, about 4.2 to 10 cm across.

The germline CDR1 and CDR2 sequences are SQVTM and ANQGSEA. The CDR3 sequence is 13 residues long. Broader study findings: A significantly higher top-250-clone fraction was found in tumors than in blood (p = 0.039). All five tumor regions shared only about 8-24% of top clones.

V and J are TRBV29-1 and TRBJ2-5, with D possibly being TRBD2 (6 bases). Sequences were obtained from liver tumor tissue from sampling region 2. Subset given: tumor region T2, inferior pole. This clonotype was sampled from a middle-aged man with primary liver carcinoma and hepatitis B virus infection. The CDR3 bases are TGCAGCGTTGATGGGAGGACCGCTGAGACCCAGCACTTC. It translates to CSVDGRTAETQHF.